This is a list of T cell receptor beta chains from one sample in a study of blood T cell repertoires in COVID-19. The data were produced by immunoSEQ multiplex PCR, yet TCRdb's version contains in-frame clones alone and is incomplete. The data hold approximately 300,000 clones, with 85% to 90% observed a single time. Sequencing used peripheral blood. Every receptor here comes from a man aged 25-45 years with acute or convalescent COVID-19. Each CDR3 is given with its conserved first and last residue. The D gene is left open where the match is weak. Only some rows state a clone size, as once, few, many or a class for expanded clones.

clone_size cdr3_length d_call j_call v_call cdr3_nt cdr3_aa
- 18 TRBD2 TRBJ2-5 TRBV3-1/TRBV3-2 TGTGCCAGCAGCGCCCGCCCCCTAGCGGGAGGGCCCCGGGAGACCCAGTACTTC CASSARPLAGGPRETQYF
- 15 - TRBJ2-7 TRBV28 TGTGCCAGCAGTTTTGTTGGGCCAAGATCCTACGAGCAGTACTTC CASSFVGPRSYEQYF
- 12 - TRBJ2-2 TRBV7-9 TGTGCCAGCAGTAGTCCCGGTCGGGAGCTGTTTTTT CASSSPGRELFF
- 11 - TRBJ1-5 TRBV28 TGTGCCAGCAGTTCATATCAGCCCCAGCATTTT CASSSYQPQHF
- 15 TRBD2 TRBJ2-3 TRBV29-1 TGCAGCGCCGGAACTAGCGGGGTTAGCACAGATACGCAGTATTTT CSAGTSGVSTDTQYF
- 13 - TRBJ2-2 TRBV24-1 TGTGCCACTCGGACAGAGAACACCGGGGAGCTGTTTTTT CATRTENTGELFF
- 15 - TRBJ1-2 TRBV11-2 TGTGCCAGCAGCTTAGTGGATACAGCTCCCTATGGCTACACCTTC CASSLVDTAPYGYTF
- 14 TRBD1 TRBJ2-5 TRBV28 TGTGCCAGCAGACCCTACGGGACAGTGGAGACCCAGTACTTC CASRPYGTVETQYF
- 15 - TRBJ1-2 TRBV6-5 TGTGCCAGCTTCGAAATTACAGGCGCTAACTATGGCTACACCTTC CASFEITGANYGYTF
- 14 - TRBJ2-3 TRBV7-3 TGTGCCAGCAGCTTAAATCCGGTCACAGATACGCAGTATTTT CASSLNPVTDTQYF
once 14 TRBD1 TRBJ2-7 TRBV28 TGTGCCAGCAGTTTATGGGACAGGCCCTACGAGCAGTACTTC CASSLWDRPYEQYF
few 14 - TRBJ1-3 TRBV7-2 TGTGCCAGCAGCTTAGGCGACAGCCGAAACACCATATATTTT CASSLGDSRNTIYF
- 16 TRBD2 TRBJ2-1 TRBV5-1 TGCGCCAGCAGCGGGAGGCCTAGCGGGGGTAACAATGAGCAGTTCTTC CASSGRPSGGNNEQFF
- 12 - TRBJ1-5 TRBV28 TGTGCCGGGGGGGTTGGGAATCAGCCCCAGCATTTT CAGGVGNQPQHF
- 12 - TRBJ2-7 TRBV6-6 TGTGCCATACAGGGTAGCTCCTACGAGCAGTACTTC CAIQGSSYEQYF
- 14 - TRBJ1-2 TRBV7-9 TGTGCCAGCAGCTTAGGCACGGCCGCGGGTGGCTACACCTTC CASSLGTAAGGYTF
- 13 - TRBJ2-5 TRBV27 TGTGCCAGCAGAAAACTAGCCGGAGAGACCCAGTACTTC CASRKLAGETQYF
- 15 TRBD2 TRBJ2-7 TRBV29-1 TGCAGCGTTTCCCGCCTAGCGGGGAGCTCCTACGAGCAGTACTTC CSVSRLAGSSYEQYF
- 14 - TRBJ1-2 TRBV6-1 TGTGCCAGCAGTGAACGTAGGCAGGGCTATGGCTACACCTTC CASSERRQGYGYTF
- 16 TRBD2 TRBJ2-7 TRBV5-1 TGCGCCAGCAGCTTGGAAGTAGCGGGGGGGTATTCCGAGCAGTACTTC CASSLEVAGGYSEQYF
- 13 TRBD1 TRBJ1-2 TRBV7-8 TGTGCCAGCAGCTTTGACAGGGAGTATGGCTACACCTTC CASSFDREYGYTF
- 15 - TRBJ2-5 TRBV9 TGTGCCAGCAGCGTAGGGGGGGGCCTACGAGAGACCCAGTACTTC CASSVGGGLRETQYF
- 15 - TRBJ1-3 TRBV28 TGTGCCAGCAGTTCCGGACGGCCTGGTCGGCGGGCCATATATTTT CASSSGRPGRRAIYF
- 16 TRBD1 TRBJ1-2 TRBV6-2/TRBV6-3 TGTGCCAGCAGTTTCCCGACAGGGGGAATCGACTATGGCTACACCTTC CASSFPTGGIDYGYTF
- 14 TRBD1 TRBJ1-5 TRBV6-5 TGTGCCAGCAGTTACGTGACAGGGGCCCAGCCCCAGCATTTT CASSYVTGAQPQHF
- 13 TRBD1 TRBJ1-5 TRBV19 TGTGCCAGTCGGACAGGGGGAAATCAGCCCCAGCATTTT CASRTGGNQPQHF
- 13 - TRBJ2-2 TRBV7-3 TGTGCCAGCAGCTTAATGAGGACCGGGGAGCTGTTTTTT CASSLMRTGELFF
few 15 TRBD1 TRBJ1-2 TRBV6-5 TGTGCCAGCAGTTTAACAGGGGGCGGACACTATGGCTACACCTTC CASSLTGGGHYGYTF
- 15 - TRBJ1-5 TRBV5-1 TGCGCCAGCAGCTTAACAGGCACAGGCAATCAGCCCCAGCATTTT CASSLTGTGNQPQHF
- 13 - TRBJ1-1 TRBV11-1 TGTGCCAGCAGCATGGGACAGAACACTGAAGCTTTCTTT CASSMGQNTEAFF
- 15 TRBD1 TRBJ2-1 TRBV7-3 TGTGCCAGCAGCTTACTCAGGGGGTCCTACAATGAGCAGTTCTTC CASSLLRGSYNEQFF
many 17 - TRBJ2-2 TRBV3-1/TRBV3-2 TGTGCCAGCAGCCATCCTAAGGGGGAGCGGTATAGCGGGGAGCTGTTTTTT CASSHPKGERYSGELFF
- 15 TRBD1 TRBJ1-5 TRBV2 TGTGCCAGCCATCGACAGGGGGGTAGCAATCAGCCCCAGCATTTT CASHRQGGSNQPQHF
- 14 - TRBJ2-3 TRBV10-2 TGCGCCAGCAGTGACCTGACAGGCACAGATACGCAGTATTTT CASSDLTGTDTQYF
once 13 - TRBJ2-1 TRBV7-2 TGTGCCAGCAGCGCCTCGGGATCGAATGAGCAGTTCTTC CASSASGSNEQFF
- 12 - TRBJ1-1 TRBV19 TGTGCCAGTAGTATAGGGACAGCCGGGGCTTTCTTT CASSIGTAGAFF
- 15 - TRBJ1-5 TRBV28 TGTGCCAGCAGTCTTGCCGCGGGTGGAAGTCAGCCCCAGCATTTT CASSLAAGGSQPQHF
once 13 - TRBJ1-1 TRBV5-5 TGTGCCAGCAGCCCAGGCGTCCGGACTGAAGCTTTCTTT CASSPGVRTEAFF
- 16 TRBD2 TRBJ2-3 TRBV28 TGTGCCAGCAGTTCCGCGGGTAGCGGGGGGCCAGATACGCAGTATTTT CASSSAGSGGPDTQYF
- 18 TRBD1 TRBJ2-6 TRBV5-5 TGTGCCAGCAGCGACCACGCCCTGGGACAGCGCTTGGCCAACGTCCTGACTTTC CASSDHALGQRLANVLTF
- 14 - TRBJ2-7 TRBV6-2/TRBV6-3 TGTGCCAGCAGTTGGAGACCCTCGCTTGGCGAGCAGTACTTC CASSWRPSLGEQYF
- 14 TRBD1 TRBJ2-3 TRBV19 TGTGCCAGCTCGTGGGACAGGGGATCAGATACGCAGTATTTT CASSWDRGSDTQYF
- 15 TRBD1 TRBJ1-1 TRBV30 TGTGCCTGGAGTGTGAATAGACAGGGGACCACTGAAGCTTTCTTT CAWSVNRQGTTEAFF
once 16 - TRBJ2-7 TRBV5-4 TGTGCCAGCAGCTTGGGAGGAGAAACGGGGAGGTACGAGCAGTACTTC CASSLGGETGRYEQYF
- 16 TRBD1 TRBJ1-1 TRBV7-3 TGTGCCAGCAGCTTAGCCCACACAGGGGATGGCACTGAAGCTTTCTTT CASSLAHTGDGTEAFF
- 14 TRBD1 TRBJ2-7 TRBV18 TGTGCCAGCTCACTGGACAGGGTAAGAGGCGAGCAGTACTTC CASSLDRVRGEQYF